This T cell receptor (beta chain) was captured in a study of T cell changes during pregnancy in multiple sclerosis. CDR1 and CDR2 (germline): MNHEY, SMNVEV (reference sequence). Trimming cost V 8 bases and J 7 bases, with 14 bases left between them. CDR3 length: 13 residues. Assay used: immunoSEQ multiplex PCR; TCRdb lists only in-frame clones, some missing. The table lists 71,000 or so clones, roughly 92% of them singletons. This clone was detected only a few times. The chain combines TRBV27 with TRBJ1-4; the D gene is possibly TRBD1 (5 bases). Sequencing was performed on peripheral blood, taken in the third trimester of pregnancy. This clonotype originated in a female donor with multiple sclerosis, enrolled in a pregnancy study. The CDR3 spells CASGAQFGEKLFF. The CDR3 nucleotides are TGTGCCAGCGGGGCACAATTTGGTGAAAAACTGTTTTTT.